This T cell receptor (beta chain) was found in a study of technical replicates of blood from several donors listed by TCRdb under 2017. About this clone itself: Its antigen specificity is not known. No quality values exist for individual bases; no much larger clone is one base distant.

The method behind the library was the immunoSEQ multiplex PCR assay. What TCRdb holds here is the immuneACCESS table cut down to in-frame rearrangements. Part of the clones is not present; checked against another copy, under half of the missing clones reflect an unresolved V gene, and the others are unexplained. Across this sample there are 62,000 or so clones, with more than 70% seen only once. In total, the top ten clones hold 5.2% of the sample. Sequenced input: PBMCs. The receptor's source is a human donor in good health. Some clones in this sample may be carry-over from other donors' samples.

The CDR3 region has the sequence CASSQTGGSGNTIYF. The DNA reads TGTGCCAGCAGCCAAACAGGGGGATCCGGAAACACCATATATTTT. The chain links TRBV4-2 with TRBJ1-3, and 8 bases in between align with TRBD1. V loses 2 bases at its end and J loses 4 bases; junction bases beyond the gene matches: 4. Including cysteine and phenylalanine, the CDR3 has 15 amino acids. The kept DNA is CDR3 alone, 45 bases in frame from the first base. Via the germline V gene, CDR1 is LGHNA and CDR2 YNFKEQ.